This passage covers 10 T cell receptor beta chains from one sample sequenced in a study of cytotoxic CD8 clonotypes in ibrutinib-treated CLL. Only in-frame clones appear in the TCRdb table, and some are missing; sequencing was by immunoSEQ multiplex PCR. The sample lists over 200,000 clones, just over 70% occurring once. This specimen was PBMCs, taken after 12 months of ibrutinib treatment. The receptor set was obtained from a human donor with chronic lymphocytic leukemia.

V gene TRBV30 combines with J gene TRBJ2-1; no reliable D call. Germline V lookup: CDR1 GTSNPN, CDR2 SVGIG (reference sequence). The ends were cut back, 0 bases at V and 4 bases at J, with 13 bases in the middle. This CDR3 contains 15 residues. The DNA of the CDR3 is TGTGCCTGGAGTGTACATGGCGGAACATACAATGAGCAGTTCTTC. Translation gives CAWSVHGGTYNEQFF.

CDR3 loop: CASSEWEAQETQYF. The DNA of the CDR3 is TGTGCCAGCAGTGAATGGGAGGCGCAGGAGACCCAGTACTTC. The chain links TRBV25-1 to TRBJ2-5; the D gene is possibly TRBD2 (6 bases). This CDR3 region has 14 residues. V gave up 1 base and J gave up 5 bases, with 11 bases separating them. Germline-derived CDR1 and CDR2 are MGHDK and SYGVNS.

The V gene is TRBV28, the J gene TRBJ2-7; D perhaps matches TRBD1 (6 bases). With 1 base removed from V and 0 bases from J, the gap between germline ends came to 10 bases. This CDR3 contains 15 residues. Germline values: CDR1 MDHEN, CDR2 SYDVKM. CDR3 bases: TGTGCCAGCAGTTTATTACAGGGATACTCCTACGAGCAGTACTTC. Translating it yields CASSLLQGYSYEQYF.

The chain joins TRBV5-6 to TRBJ1-2, with D uncertain. The CDR3 covers 13 residues. The germline V gene has CDR1 SGHDT and CDR2 YYEEEE. V was trimmed by 0 bases and J by 6 bases, leaving 9 bases between them. CDR3 protein: CASSLVEEDGYTF. CDR3 in DNA: TGTGCCAGCAGCTTGGTGGAGGAGGATGGCTACACCTTC. The whole variable domain, remainder taken from reference TRBV5-6 and TRBJ1-2, is DAGVTQSPTHLIKTRGQQVTLRCSPKSGHDTVSWYQQALGQGPQFIFQYYEEEERQRGNFPDRFSGHQFPNYSSELNVNALLLGDSALYLCASSLVEEDGYTFGSGTRLTVV.

The rearrangement uses TRBV9 and TRBJ1-2, with D uncertain. Per the germline V gene, CDR1 is SGDLS and CDR2 is YYNGEE. V was trimmed by 0 bases and J by 7 bases, leaving 7 bases between them. The CDR3 length is 12 residues. CDR3 in amino acids: CASSVGWSGYTF. The CDR3 bases are TGTGCCAGCAGCGTAGGGTGGTCTGGCTACACCTTC.

V is TRBV7-3 and J is TRBJ1-1; TRBD1 agrees at 7 bases. The trim removed 5 bases at V and 0 bases at J, leaving 3 bases unmatched. This CDR3 comprises 14 residues. Germline lookup yields CDR1 SGHTA and CDR2 FQGTGA. The DNA of the CDR3 is TGTGCCAGCAGCGGAGGGGGCATGAACACTGAAGCTTTCTTT. It codes for CASSGGGMNTEAFF.

The chain uses TRBV7-3 and TRBJ1-1; TRBD1 is a possible D gene (6 bases). CDR1 SGHTA and CDR2 FQGTGA come from the germline V gene. This CDR3 has 15 amino acids. Trimming cost V 5 bases and J 2 bases, with 15 bases left between them. The CDR3 DNA reads as TGTGCCAGCAGCGAAAGTGGCAGGGGAAACACTGAAGCTTTCTTT. Amino acids: CASSESGRGNTEAFF.

This sequence joins TRBV27 and TRBJ2-4; D is ambiguous. V lost 2 bases and J lost 0, with 14 bases in between. Germline V gene sequence: CDR1 MNHEY, CDR2 SMNVEV (reference sequence). The CDR3 extends over 17 amino acids. Written as DNA, the CDR3 is TGTGCCAGCAGTTTAATCACAGCAAACCTAGCCAAAAACATTCAGTACTTC. Residues: CASSLITANLAKNIQYF.

This clone has just a few counts. This chain links TRBV6-5 with TRBJ1-2, with a possible D match to TRBD1 (5 bases). The germline gives CDR1 MNHEY, CDR2 SVGAGI. With 5 bases removed from V and 2 bases from J, the gap between germline ends came to 9 bases. This CDR3 is built from 13 residues. The CDR3 region is CASSGTANYGYTF. As DNA, the CDR3 is TGTGCCAGCAGTGGGACGGCCAACTATGGCTACACCTTC.

This sequence joins TRBV19 and TRBJ1-4, with 8 bases identical to TRBD1. Germline V gives CDR1 LNHDA, CDR2 SQIVND (reference sequence). CDR3 length: 15 residues. Germline trimming cut 5 bases from V and 0 bases from J; bases unmatched to any gene: 2. CDR3 sequence reads: CASSADRATNEKLFF. CDR3 DNA sequence: TGTGCCAGTAGTGCGGACAGGGCAACTAATGAAAAACTGTTTTTT. Complete variable domain (other parts from reference TRBV19 and TRBJ1-4): DGGITQSPKYLFRKEGQNVTLSCEQNLNHDAMYWYRQDPGQGLRLIYYSQIVNDFQKGDIAEGYSVSREKKESFPLTVTSAQKNPTAFYLCASSADRATNEKLFFGSGTQLSVL.